The present T cell receptor (beta chain) was sequenced within a study of blood T cell repertoires in COVID-19. This clone was seen just once. Trimming cost V 7 bases and J 5 bases, with 17 bases left between them. This CDR3 is built from 14 residues. Germline CDR1 and CDR2: MDHEN and SYDVKM. The table came from immunoSEQ multiplex PCR; TCRdb's copy has only in-frame clones and leaves some out. The table includes a few hundred thousand clones, 85% detected once. This clonotype originated in a man aged 40-49 years who had recovered from COVID-19. The sequencing sample was made of PBMCs or T cells enriched from blood (not recorded which). The J gene is TRBJ1-1, the V gene TRBV28; maybe TRBD1 (5 bases). DNA for the CDR3: TGTGCCAGCACCCTCCGACAGCAAATTACTGAAGCTTTCTTT. Translated: CASTLRQQITEAFF.